The next 3 T cell receptor beta chains were all read from a single sample in a study of shared clonotypes between healthy human individuals. CD8 cells regarded as naive lacked CD45RO, were positively chosen for CCR7, and omitted terminally differentiated effector memory CD45RA+ cells. Profiled with immunoSEQ multiplex PCR; TCRdb holds only in-frame clones, not every one. The table includes around 2,000,000 clones, about 95% detected once. The source material was naive CD8+ T cells sorted from blood. These receptors came from a man aged 18 to 29 in good health.

The CDR3 region is CASSLATSGGFYNEQFF. DNA for the CDR3: TGCGCCAGCAGCTTGGCGACTAGCGGGGGTTTTTACAATGAGCAGTTCTTC. The chain combines TRBV5-1 with TRBJ2-1; 12 bases are a match to TRBD2. Trimming took 0 bases from V and 4 from J; bases not matched to a gene: 5. This CDR3 has 17 amino acids. Germline lookup yields CDR1 SGHRS and CDR2 YFSETQ. The full variable domain, its missing parts supplied by reference TRBV5-1 and TRBJ2-1, is KAGVTQTPRYLIKTRGQQVTLSCSPISGHRSVSWYQQTPGQGLQFLFEYFSETQRNKGNFPGRFSGRQFSNSRSEMNVSTLELGDSALYLCASSLATSGGFYNEQFFGPGTRLTVL.

The chain joins TRBV11-2 to TRBJ2-7; D unresolved. CDR1 and CDR2 (germline): SGHAT, FQNNGV. V lost 6 bases and J 2 bases, leaving 8 bases between the germline ends. The CDR3 runs 12 residues. CDR3 loop: CASSNYAYEQYF. In nucleotides, the CDR3 is TGTGCCAGCAGTAACTACGCCTACGAGCAGTACTTC.

The chain couples TRBV7-2 to TRBJ2-7, with D hard to call. The CDR3 consists of 14 residues. Germline lookup yields CDR1 SGHTA and CDR2 FQGNSA. V shed 5 bases and J shed 4 bases, with 15 bases lying between them. CDR3 sequence: CASSHSSGDYEQYF. DNA of the CDR3: TGTGCCAGCAGCCATTCGTCAGGCGATTACGAGCAGTACTTC.